This T cell receptor beta chain was observed in a study of blood T cell repertoires in COVID-19. Across the study: In each case, the material was cDNA or gDNA derived from T cells, B-cell-depleted T cells, or PBMCs.

The data were produced by immunoSEQ multiplex PCR, yet TCRdb's version contains in-frame clones alone and is incomplete. Of roughly 250,000 clones listed, approximately 87% are singletons. Germline loops: CDR1 MGHDK, CDR2 SYGVNS. V lost 8 bases and J 3 bases, leaving 13 bases between the germline ends. The CDR3 totals 13 residues. It was during active infection that Seattle patients were enrolled and then longitudinally followed. The rearrangement links TRBV25-1 to TRBJ1-1; tentatively, D is TRBD1 (6 bases). The source is a woman aged 25 to 39 with COVID-19, enrolled during active disease. Sequencing was done on a sample of peripheral blood. The CDR3: CASAQGRYTEAFF. The CDR3 nucleotides read TGTGCCAGCGCACAGGGAAGGTACACTGAAGCTTTCTTT. The full variable domain, in which reference TRBV25-1 and TRBJ1-1 provide the parts outside the CDR3, is EADIYQTPRYLVIGTGKKITLECSQTMGHDKMYWYQQDPGMELHLIHYSYGVNSTEKGDLSSESTVSRIRTEHFPLTLESARPSHTSQYLCASAQGRYTEAFFGQGTRLTVV.